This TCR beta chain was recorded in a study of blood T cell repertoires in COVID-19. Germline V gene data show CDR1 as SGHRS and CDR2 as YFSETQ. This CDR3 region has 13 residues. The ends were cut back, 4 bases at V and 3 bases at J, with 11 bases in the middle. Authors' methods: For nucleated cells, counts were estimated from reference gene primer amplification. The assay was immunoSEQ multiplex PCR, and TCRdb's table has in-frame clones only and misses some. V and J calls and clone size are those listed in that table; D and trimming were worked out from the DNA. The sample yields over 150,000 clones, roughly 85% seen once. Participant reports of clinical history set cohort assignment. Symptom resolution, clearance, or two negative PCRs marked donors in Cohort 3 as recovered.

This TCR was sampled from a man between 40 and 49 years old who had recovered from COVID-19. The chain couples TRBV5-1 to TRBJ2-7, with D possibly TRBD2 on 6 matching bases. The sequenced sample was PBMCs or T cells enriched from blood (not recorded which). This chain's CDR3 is CASSGSGGYEQYF. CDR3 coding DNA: TGCGCCAGCAGCGGTAGCGGAGGCTACGAGCAGTACTTC.